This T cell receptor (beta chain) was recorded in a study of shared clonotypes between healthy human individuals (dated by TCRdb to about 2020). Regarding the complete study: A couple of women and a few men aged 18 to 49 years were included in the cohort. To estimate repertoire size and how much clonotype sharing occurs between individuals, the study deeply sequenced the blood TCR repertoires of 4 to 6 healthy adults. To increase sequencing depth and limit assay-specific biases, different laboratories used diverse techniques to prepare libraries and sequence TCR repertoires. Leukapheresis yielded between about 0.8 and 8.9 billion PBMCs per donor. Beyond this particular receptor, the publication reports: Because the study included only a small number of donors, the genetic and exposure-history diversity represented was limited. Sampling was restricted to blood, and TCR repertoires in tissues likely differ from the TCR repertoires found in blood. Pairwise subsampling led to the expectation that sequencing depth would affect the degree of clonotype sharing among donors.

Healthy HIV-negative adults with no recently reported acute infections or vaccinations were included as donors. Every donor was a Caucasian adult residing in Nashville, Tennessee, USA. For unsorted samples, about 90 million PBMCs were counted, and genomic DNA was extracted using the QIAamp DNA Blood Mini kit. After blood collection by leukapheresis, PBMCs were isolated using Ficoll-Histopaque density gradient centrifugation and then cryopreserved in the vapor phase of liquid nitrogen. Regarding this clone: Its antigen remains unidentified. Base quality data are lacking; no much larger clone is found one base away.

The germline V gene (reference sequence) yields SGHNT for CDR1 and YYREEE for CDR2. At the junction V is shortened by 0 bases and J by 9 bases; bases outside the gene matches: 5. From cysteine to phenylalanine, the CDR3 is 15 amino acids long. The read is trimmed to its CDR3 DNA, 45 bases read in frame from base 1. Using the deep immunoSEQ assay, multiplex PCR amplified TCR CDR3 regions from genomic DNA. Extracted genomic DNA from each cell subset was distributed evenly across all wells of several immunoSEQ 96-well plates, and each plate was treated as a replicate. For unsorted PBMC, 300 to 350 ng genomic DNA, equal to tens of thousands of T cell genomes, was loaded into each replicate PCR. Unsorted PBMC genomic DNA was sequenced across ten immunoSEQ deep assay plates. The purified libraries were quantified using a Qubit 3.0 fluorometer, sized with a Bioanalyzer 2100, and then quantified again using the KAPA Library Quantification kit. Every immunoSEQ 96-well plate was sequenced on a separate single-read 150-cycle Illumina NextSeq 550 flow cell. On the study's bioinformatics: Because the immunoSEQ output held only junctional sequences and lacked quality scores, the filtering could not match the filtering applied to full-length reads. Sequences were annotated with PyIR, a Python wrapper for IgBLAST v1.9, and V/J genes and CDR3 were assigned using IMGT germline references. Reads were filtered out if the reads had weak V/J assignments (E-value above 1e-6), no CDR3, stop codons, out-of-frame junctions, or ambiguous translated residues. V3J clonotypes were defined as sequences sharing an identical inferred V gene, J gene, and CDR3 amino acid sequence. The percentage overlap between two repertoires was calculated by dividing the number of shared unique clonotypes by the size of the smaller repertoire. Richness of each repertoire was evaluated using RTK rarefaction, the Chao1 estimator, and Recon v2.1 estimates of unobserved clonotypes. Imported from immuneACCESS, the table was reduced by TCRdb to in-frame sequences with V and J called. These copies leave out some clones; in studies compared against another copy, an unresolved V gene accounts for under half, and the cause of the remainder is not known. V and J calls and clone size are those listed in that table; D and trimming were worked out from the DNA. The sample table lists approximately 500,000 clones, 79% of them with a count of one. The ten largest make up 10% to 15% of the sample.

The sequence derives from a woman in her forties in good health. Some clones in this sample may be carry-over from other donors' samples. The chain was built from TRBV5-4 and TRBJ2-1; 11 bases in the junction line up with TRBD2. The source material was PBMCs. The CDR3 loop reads CASSLATSGTFEQFF. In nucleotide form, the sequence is TGTGCCAGCAGCTTGGCGACTAGCGGGACGTTTGAGCAGTTCTTC.